These 13 T cell receptor beta chains were all obtained from the same sample, sequenced in a study of beta chain features in type 1 diabetes (dated by TCRdb to the late 2010s). The library was obtained by the immunoSEQ multiplex PCR assay. The entire amount of isolated RNA was reverse transcribed using the High Capacity cDNA Reverse Transcription Kit, so the sequenced TCRB transcripts were expressed ones. Sourced from immuneACCESS, this table was stored by TCRdb with only in-frame sequences that have V and J called. A share of the clones is absent; for the studies checked, an unresolved V gene accounts for under half, and the remainder has no known explanation. The table for this sample lists roughly 230,000 clones; over 8.5% of them were counted only once. In total, the top ten clones hold 0.03% to 0.035% of the sample. What was sequenced was naive CD4+ T cells from blood. Taken with the paper, the label for cell subset or site translates to: true naive CD4+ T cells. The receptors shown here come from a young woman in good health.

V is TRBV5-4 and J is TRBJ2-2, with 9 bases that match TRBD1. Germline values: CDR1 SGHNT, CDR2 YYREEE (reference sequence). V was clipped by 4 bases and J by 1 base; unmatched bases: 8. There are 17 residues in the CDR3. The CDR3, as DNA: TGTGCCAGCAGCCCTGGGTGGGGACAGGGGAACACCGGGGAGCTGTTTTTT. It codes for CASSPGWGQGNTGELFF.

This clone has more than one count but fewer than ten. The chain has TRBV30 and TRBJ1-2, with D possibly TRBD1 on 5 matching bases. V was cut by 1 base and J by 7 bases, with 13 bases left in between. Looked up from germline, CDR1 is GTSNPN and CDR2 is SVGIG (reference sequence). This CDR3 contains 13 residues. CDR3 residues: CAWSEGFLGGYTF. The DNA of the CDR3 is TGTGCCTGGAGTGAGGGGTTTTTAGGTGGCTACACCTTC.

This clone was detected a few times. The V call is TRBV7-2, the J call TRBJ2-3; 7 bases are shared with TRBD2. CDR1 is SGHTA and CDR2 is FQGNSA in the germline V gene. After removal of 5 bases from V and 2 bases from J, the junction contained 4 bases not matched to a gene. This CDR3 spans 14 amino acids. CDR3 sequence reads: CASSRSGPTDTQYF. In DNA, the CDR3 is TGTGCCAGCAGCCGTAGCGGGCCCACAGATACGCAGTATTTT. Together with reference TRBV7-2 and TRBJ2-3, the CDR3 gives the full variable domain: GAGVSQSPSNKVTEKGKDVELRCDPISGHTALYWYRQSLGQGLEFLIYFQGNSAPDKSGLPSDRFSAERTGGSVSTLTIQRTQQEDSAVYLCASSRSGPTDTQYFGPGTRLTVL.

This clone appeared a few times. The J gene is TRBJ2-7, the V gene TRBV7-2; unclear D gene. V was trimmed by 5 bases and J by 0 bases, leaving 14 bases between them. CDR1 SGHTA and CDR2 FQGNSA come from the germline V gene. The CDR3 is 15 residues long. As DNA, the CDR3 is TGTGCCAGCAGCCCGGTACGTTCGCCCTCCTACGAGCAGTACTTC. As protein: CASSPVRSPSYEQYF.

This clone has more than one count but fewer than ten. The CDR3 spells CAWEPGGYEQYF. As DNA, the CDR3 is TGTGCCTGGGAGCCCGGTGGCTACGAGCAGTACTTC. The chain carries TRBV30 and TRBJ2-7, with D hard to call. From germline, CDR1 is GTSNPN and CDR2 SVGIG (reference sequence). V was pared by 5 bases and J by 3 bases, with 11 bases between. There are 12 residues in the CDR3.

This chain links TRBV7-3 with TRBJ2-1; D possibly corresponds to TRBD1 (6 bases). The germline V and J ends were trimmed by 5 bases and 7 bases, with 9 bases remaining between them. Germline CDR1 is SGHTA and CDR2 is FQGTGA. CDR3 length: 12 amino acids. The CDR3 sequence is CASSVGGNEQFF. For the CDR3, the DNA is TGTGCCAGCAGCGTAGGGGGTAATGAGCAGTTCTTC.

V is TRBV27 and J is TRBJ2-1; perhaps TRBD1 as D (5 bases). The V end lost 5 bases, the J end lost 6 bases, and 11 bases lay between the germline ends. This CDR3 spans 13 amino acids. Germline V gives CDR1 MNHEY, CDR2 SMNVEV (reference sequence). The CDR3 here is CASSRDRPNEQFF. CDR3 bases: TGTGCCAGCAGTCGAGACAGACCCAATGAGCAGTTCTTC.

This clone appeared many times. The chain is built from TRBV18 and TRBJ2-5; no clear D. The CDR3 is 12 residues long. The germline V gene has CDR1 KGHSH and CDR2 LQKENI. V lost 1 base to trimming and J lost 5 bases, with 5 bases between them. The CDR3 loop is CASSPLSETQYF. In nucleotides, the CDR3 is TGTGCCAGCTCACCACTGTCTGAGACCCAGTACTTC.

The chain recombines TRBV19 with TRBJ2-5; 7 nucleotides agree with TRBD1. The CDR3 length is 15 residues. Per germline, CDR1 LNHDA and CDR2 SQIVND (reference sequence). V dropped 4 bases and J dropped 4; count of bases not matched to a gene: 9. Here the CDR3 DNA reads TGTGCCAGTAGTAGTGGGTTGACAGGGCTAGAGACCCAGTACTTC. Amino acids: CASSSGLTGLETQYF.

This clone was detected only a few times. The chain recombines TRBV30 with TRBJ2-7; a possible D gene is TRBD2 (6 bases). CDR1 and CDR2 (germline): GTSNPN, SVGIG (reference sequence). The CDR3 covers 13 residues. The V end lost 3 bases, the J end lost 3 bases, and 12 bases lay between the germline ends. CDR3 region: CAWRGSGGYEQYF. CDR3 DNA: TGTGCCTGGAGGGGTAGCGGAGGCTACGAGCAGTACTTC.

The table lists this clone with a few counts. This chain joins TRBV6-1 and TRBJ2-6, with D maybe TRBD1 (5 bases). The germline V gene has CDR1 MNHNS and CDR2 SASEGT. The CDR3 loop spans 18 amino acids. V was cut by 3 bases and J by 1 base, with 16 bases left in between. This chain's CDR3 is CASSDPAGSRSGANVLTF. As DNA, the CDR3 is TGTGCCAGCAGTGACCCGGCAGGGTCAAGATCTGGGGCCAACGTCCTGACTTTC.

This clone turned up a few times. The genes are TRBV28 and TRBJ2-5, with TRBD2 as a possible D gene (7 bases). From germline, CDR1 is MDHEN and CDR2 SYDVKM. The V and J ends lost 8 bases and 5 bases respectively, with 18 bases between them. The CDR3 has 14 amino acids. CDR3 sequence (DNA): TGTGCCAGCCTCTCCTGGACGGGGGGCGAGACCCAGTACTTC. It translates to CASLSWTGGETQYF. The variable domain in full, completed from reference TRBV28 and TRBJ2-5, reads DVKVTQSSRYLVKRTGEKVFLECVQDMDHENMFWYRQDPGLGLRLIYFSYDVKMKEKGDIPEGYSVSREKKERFSLILESASTNQTSMYLCASLSWTGGETQYFGPGTRLLVL.

This clone has more than one count but fewer than ten. CDR3 sequence (DNA): TGTGCCAGCCGTTACGGGACAGGGCAACAGGAGCAGTTCTTC. Its protein is CASRYGTGQQEQFF. V usage is TRBV2 and J usage is TRBJ2-1; TRBD1 matches at 9 bases. The V gene end was trimmed by 8 bases and the J gene end by 10 bases; junction bases not matched to a gene: 12. The CDR3 loop spans 14 amino acids. Germline CDR1 SNHLY, CDR2 FYNNEI. Supplemented by reference TRBV2 and TRBJ2-1, the full variable domain reads EPEVTQTPSHQVTQMGQEVILRCVPISNHLYFYWYRQILGQKVEFLVSFYNNEISEKSEIFDDQFSVERPDGSNFTLKIRSTKLEDSAMYFCASRYGTGQQEQFFGPGTRLTVL.